These 11 T cell receptor beta chains came from one sample sequenced in a study of shared clonotypes between healthy human individuals. The repertoire was sequenced with immunoSEQ multiplex PCR; TCRdb's copy has only in-frame clones and lacks some. The table has 550,000 to 600,000 clones, roughly four fifths seen once. Source material: PBMCs. All receptors come from a woman aged 40-49 years in good health. Some clones in this sample may be carry-over from other donors' samples.

The chain combines TRBV19 with TRBJ2-5, with 7 positions matching TRBD2. The CDR3 consists of 16 residues. Germline V CDR1 and CDR2: LNHDA, SQIVND (reference sequence). V was clipped by 5 bases and J by 2 bases; unmatched bases: 11. This chain's CDR3 is CASSLSRGGRQETQYF. The CDR3 DNA reads as TGTGCCAGTAGTCTCTCTCGGGGAGGGCGGCAAGAGACCCAGTACTTC.

The chain links TRBV19 to TRBJ2-3; D unclear. The V gene lost 4 bases and the J gene lost 3 bases, with 8 bases spanning the gap. This CDR3 comprises 13 residues. Germline lookup yields CDR1 LNHDA and CDR2 SQIVND (reference sequence). CDR3: CASSTTPTDTQYF. The DNA of the CDR3 is TGTGCCAGTAGTACCACCCCTACAGATACGCAGTATTTT.

This clone occurred many times. The rearrangement links TRBV28 to TRBJ2-3; 13 positions agree with TRBD2. Germline-derived CDR1 and CDR2 are MDHEN and SYDVKM. The V gene end was trimmed by 0 bases and the J gene end by 10 bases; junction bases not matched to a gene: 10. The CDR3 sequence is 17 residues long. The CDR3 sequence: CASSLWQLAGGPGAQYF. CDR3 in DNA: TGTGCCAGCAGTTTATGGCAACTAGCGGGAGGGCCGGGTGCGCAGTATTTT.

The chain links TRBV4-1 to TRBJ1-1; D not resolved. Germline V gives CDR1 MGHRA, CDR2 YSYEKL. The V and J ends lost 0 bases and 5 bases respectively, with 16 bases between them. This CDR3 spans 16 amino acids. CDR3 protein: CASSQEHPRGWTEAFF. The CDR3 coding sequence is TGCGCCAGCAGCCAAGAACATCCACGGGGATGGACTGAAGCTTTCTTT.

The genes are TRBV27 and TRBJ2-7; 9 nucleotides match TRBD1. The CDR3 runs to 16 residues. V was clipped by 4 bases and J by 2 bases; unmatched bases: 9. Germline V gene data show CDR1 as MNHEY and CDR2 as SMNVEV (reference sequence). CDR3 nucleotide sequence: TGTGCCAGCAGTTCCACACGACAGGGGGGCACCTACGAGCAGTACTTC. This gives the protein CASSSTRQGGTYEQYF.

The chain uses TRBV7-2 and TRBJ2-3, with 7 bases identical to TRBD1. The CDR3 contains 14 residues. V lost 3 bases and J lost 6; bases outside the gene matches: 6. Looked up from germline, CDR1 is SGHTA and CDR2 is FQGNSA. This CDR3 reads CASSLVAGGDTQYF. The CDR3 coding sequence is TGTGCCAGCAGCTTGGTGGCAGGGGGTGATACGCAGTATTTT.

This rearrangement joins TRBV19 to TRBJ2-7; possibly TRBD2 for D (5 bases). V gave up 7 bases and J gave up 1 base, with 14 bases separating them. This CDR3 spans 14 amino acids. The germline gives CDR1 LNHDA, CDR2 SQIVND (reference sequence). The CDR3: CASKLRGGSYEQYF. The CDR3 DNA follows: TGTGCCAGTAAACTTCGGGGTGGTTCCTACGAGCAGTACTTC.

The chain employs TRBV6-5 and TRBJ2-5; maybe TRBD1 (6 bases). CDR1 MNHEY and CDR2 SVGAGI come from the germline V gene. This CDR3 has 14 amino acids. Trimming took 6 bases from V and 5 from J, leaving 16 bases between them. The CDR3 DNA is TGTGCCAGCAGCCGGGACAACCGTGGGGAGACCCAGTACTTC. Translated: CASSRDNRGETQYF.

V is TRBV28 and J is TRBJ2-7; no firm D call. The CDR3 totals 15 residues. CDR1 and CDR2 from the germline V gene are MDHEN and SYDVKM. Trimming removed 7 bases at V and 3 bases at J, with 19 bases between. The CDR3 loop reads CASNSPVGLGYEQYF. For the CDR3, the DNA is TGTGCCAGCAACTCCCCGGTGGGTTTGGGCTACGAGCAGTACTTC.

This chain uses TRBV7-8 with TRBJ1-1, with a tentative D call TRBD1 (6 bases). The CDR3 contains 14 residues. Germline assignment: CDR1 SGHVS and CDR2 FQNEAQ. The V end was cut by 1 base, the J end by 3 bases, with 9 bases between. The CDR3 bases are TGTGCCAGCAGCTTAGGGGAGGGGGACACTGAAGCTTTCTTT. As protein: CASSLGEGDTEAFF. Full variable domain (rest looked up from reference TRBV7-8 and TRBJ1-1): GAGVSQSPRYKVAKRGQDVALRCDPISGHVSLFWYQQALGQGPEFLTYFQNEAQLDKSGLPSDRFFAERPEGSVSTLKIQRTQQEDSAVYLCASSLGEGDTEAFFGQGTRLTVV.

The CDR3 bases are TGCGCCAGCGGAAGGACTAGCGGGAGCAATGAGCAGTTCTTC. Its protein is CASGRTSGSNEQFF. The chain recombines TRBV5-1 with TRBJ2-1; 13 positions agree with TRBD2. The J segment lost 6 bases and the V segment lost 7 bases, leaving 4 bases of the junction unmatched. This CDR3 region has 14 residues. Germline V gene sequence: CDR1 SGHRS, CDR2 YFSETQ.